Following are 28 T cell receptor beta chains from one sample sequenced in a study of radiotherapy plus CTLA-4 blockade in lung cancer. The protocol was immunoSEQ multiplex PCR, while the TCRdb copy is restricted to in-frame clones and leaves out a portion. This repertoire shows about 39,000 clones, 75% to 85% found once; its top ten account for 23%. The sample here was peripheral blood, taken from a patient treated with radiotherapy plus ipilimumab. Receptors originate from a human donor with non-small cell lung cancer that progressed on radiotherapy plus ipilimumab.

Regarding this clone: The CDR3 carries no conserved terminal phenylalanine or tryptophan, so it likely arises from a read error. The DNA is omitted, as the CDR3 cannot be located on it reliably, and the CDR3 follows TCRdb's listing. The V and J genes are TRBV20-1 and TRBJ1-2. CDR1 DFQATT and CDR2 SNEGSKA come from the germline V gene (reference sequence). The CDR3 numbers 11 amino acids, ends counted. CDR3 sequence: CSARDTPTLGI.

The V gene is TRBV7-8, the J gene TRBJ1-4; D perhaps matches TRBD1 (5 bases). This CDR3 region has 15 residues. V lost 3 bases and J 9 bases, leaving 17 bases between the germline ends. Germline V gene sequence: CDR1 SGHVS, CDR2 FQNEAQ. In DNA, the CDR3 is TGTGCCAGCAGCTTGGAGGGGCGGAGCATCCAAAAACTGTTTTTT. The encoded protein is CASSLEGRSIQKLFF.

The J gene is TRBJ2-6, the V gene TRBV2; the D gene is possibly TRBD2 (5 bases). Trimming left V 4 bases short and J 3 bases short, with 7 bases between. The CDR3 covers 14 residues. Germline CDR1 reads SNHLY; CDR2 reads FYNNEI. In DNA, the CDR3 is TGTGCCAGCAGTGTGGAGGTTGGGGCCAACGTCCTGACTTTC. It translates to CASSVEVGANVLTF.

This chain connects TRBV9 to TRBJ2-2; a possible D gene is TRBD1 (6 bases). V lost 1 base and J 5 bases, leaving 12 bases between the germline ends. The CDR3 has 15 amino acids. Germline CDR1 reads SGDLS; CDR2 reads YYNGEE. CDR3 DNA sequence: TGTGCCAGCAGCGTATCCCAGGGGTCGACCGGGGAGCTGTTTTTT. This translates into CASSVSQGSTGELFF.

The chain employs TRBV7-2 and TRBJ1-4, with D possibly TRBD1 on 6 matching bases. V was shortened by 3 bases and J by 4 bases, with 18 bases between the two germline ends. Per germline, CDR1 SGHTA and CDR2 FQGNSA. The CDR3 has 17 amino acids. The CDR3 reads CASSFSPDRRYNEKLFF. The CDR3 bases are TGTGCCAGCAGCTTCTCCCCAGACAGGAGATATAATGAAAAACTGTTTTTT.

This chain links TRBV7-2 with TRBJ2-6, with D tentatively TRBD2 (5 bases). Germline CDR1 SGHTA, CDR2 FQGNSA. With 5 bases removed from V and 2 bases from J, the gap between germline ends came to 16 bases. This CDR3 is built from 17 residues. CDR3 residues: CASSLSLAGAGANVLTF. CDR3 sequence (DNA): TGTGCCAGCAGCCTAAGCTTGGCCGGGGCTGGGGCCAACGTCCTGACTTTC.

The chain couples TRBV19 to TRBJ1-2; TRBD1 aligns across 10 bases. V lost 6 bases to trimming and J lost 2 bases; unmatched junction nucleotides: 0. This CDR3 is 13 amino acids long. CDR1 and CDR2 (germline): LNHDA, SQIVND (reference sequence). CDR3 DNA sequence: TGTGCCAGTAGGACAGGGGGCAACTATGGCTACACCTTC. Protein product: CASRTGGNYGYTF.

CDR3 in amino acids: CASSLSAGSETQYF. The CDR3 region has the DNA TGCGCCAGCAGCTTGTCCGCAGGGTCAGAGACCCAGTACTTC. The chain recombines TRBV5-1 with TRBJ2-5, with D possibly being TRBD1 (5 bases). Germline V gene lookup returns CDR1 SGHRS and CDR2 YFSETQ. Trimming removed 1 base from V and 4 bases from J, with 11 bases in between. The CDR3 sequence is 14 residues long.

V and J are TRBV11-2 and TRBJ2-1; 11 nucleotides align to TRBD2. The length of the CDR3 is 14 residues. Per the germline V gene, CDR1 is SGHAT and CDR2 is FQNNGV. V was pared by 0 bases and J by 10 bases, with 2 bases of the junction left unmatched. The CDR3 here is CASSLDVAGGEQFF. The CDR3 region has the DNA TGTGCCAGCAGCTTAGATGTAGCGGGGGGGGAGCAGTTCTTC.

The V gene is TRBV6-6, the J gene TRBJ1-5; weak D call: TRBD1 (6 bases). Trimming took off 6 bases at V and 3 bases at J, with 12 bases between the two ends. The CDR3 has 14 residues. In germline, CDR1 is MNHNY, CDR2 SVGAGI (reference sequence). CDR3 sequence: CASSLDRSNQPQHF. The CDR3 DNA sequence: TGTGCCAGCAGCCTCGACAGGTCCAATCAGCCCCAGCATTTT.

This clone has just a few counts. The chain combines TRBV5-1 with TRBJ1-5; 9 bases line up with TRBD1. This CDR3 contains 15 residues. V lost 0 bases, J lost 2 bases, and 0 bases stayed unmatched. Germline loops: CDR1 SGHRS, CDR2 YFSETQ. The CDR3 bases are TGCGCCAGCAGCTTGGGACAGGGGGGCAATCAGCCCCAGCATTTT. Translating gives CASSLGQGGNQPQHF.

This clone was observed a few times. The CDR3 DNA sequence: TGTGCCAGCAGCCCGGGACAGGGAGTAACCTCCTACGAGCAGTACTTC. This translates into CASSPGQGVTSYEQYF. The genes are TRBV7-6 and TRBJ2-7; 9 bases match TRBD1. Germline-derived CDR1 and CDR2 are SGHVS and FNYEAQ. After removal of 5 bases from V and 0 bases from J, the junction contained 8 bases not matched to a gene. CDR3 size: 16 residues.

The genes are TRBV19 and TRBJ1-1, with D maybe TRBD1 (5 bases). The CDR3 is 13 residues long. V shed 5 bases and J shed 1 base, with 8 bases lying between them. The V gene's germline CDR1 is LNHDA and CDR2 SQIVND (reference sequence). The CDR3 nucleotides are TGTGCCAGTAGTGACAGTGGGAACACTGAAGCTTTCTTT. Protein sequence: CASSDSGNTEAFF. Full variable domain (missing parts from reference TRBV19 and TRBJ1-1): DGGITQSPKYLFRKEGQNVTLSCEQNLNHDAMYWYRQDPGQGLRLIYYSQIVNDFQKGDIAEGYSVSREKKESFPLTVTSAQKNPTAFYLCASSDSGNTEAFFGQGTRLTVV.

The CDR3 sequence: CASRSSGGASGELFF. CDR3 coding DNA: TGTGCCAGCAGAAGTAGCGGGGGGGCGTCCGGGGAGCTGTTTTTT. V and J are TRBV9 and TRBJ2-2, with 11 bases aligning to TRBD2. From germline, CDR1 is SGDLS and CDR2 YYNGEE. Unmatched junction bases numbered 6, after V lost 5 bases and J lost 6 bases. The CDR3 consists of 15 residues.

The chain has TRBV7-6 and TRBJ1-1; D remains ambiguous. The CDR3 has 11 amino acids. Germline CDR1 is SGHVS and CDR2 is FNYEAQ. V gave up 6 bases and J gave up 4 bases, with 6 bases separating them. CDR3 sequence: CASSTSTEAFF. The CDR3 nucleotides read TGTGCCAGCAGTACAAGCACTGAAGCTTTCTTT.

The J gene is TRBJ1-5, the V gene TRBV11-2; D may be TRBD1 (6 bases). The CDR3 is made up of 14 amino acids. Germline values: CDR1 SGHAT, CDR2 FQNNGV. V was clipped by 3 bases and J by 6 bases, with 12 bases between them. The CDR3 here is CASSFDRRGQPQHF. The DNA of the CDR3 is TGTGCCAGCAGCTTTGACAGGAGAGGTCAGCCCCAGCATTTT.

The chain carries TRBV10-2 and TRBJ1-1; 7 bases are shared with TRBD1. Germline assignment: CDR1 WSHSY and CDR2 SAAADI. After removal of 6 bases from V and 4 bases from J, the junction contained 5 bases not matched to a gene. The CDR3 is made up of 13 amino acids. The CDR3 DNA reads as TGCGCCAGCAGGCGACAGGGAGGCACTGAAGCTTTCTTT. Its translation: CASRRQGGTEAFF.

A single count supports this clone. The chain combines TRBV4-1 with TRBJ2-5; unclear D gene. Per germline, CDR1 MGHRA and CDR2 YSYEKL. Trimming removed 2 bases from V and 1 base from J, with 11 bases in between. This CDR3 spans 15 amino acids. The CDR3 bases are TGCGCCAGCAGCCAACAGAACCAGTTCCAAGAGACCCAGTACTTC. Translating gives CASSQQNQFQETQYF.

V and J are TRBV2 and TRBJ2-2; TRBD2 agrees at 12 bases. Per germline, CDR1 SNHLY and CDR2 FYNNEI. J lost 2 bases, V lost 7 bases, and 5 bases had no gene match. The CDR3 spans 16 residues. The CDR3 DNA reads TGTGCCAGCAACATCGGACTAGCGGGAAACACCGGGGAGCTGTTTTTT. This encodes CASNIGLAGNTGELFF.

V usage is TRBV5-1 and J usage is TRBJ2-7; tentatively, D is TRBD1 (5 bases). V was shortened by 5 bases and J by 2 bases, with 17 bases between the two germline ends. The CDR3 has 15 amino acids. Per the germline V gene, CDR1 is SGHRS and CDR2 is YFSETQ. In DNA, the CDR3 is TGCGCCAGCAGTTTTACTACCCAGGGCACCTACGAGCAGTACTTC. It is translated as CASSFTTQGTYEQYF.

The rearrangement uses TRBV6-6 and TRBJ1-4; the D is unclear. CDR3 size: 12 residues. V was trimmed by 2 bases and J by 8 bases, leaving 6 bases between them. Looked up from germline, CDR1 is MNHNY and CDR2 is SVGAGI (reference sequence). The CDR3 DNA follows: TGTGCCAGCAGTTACGCGGTCGAAAAACTGTTTTTT. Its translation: CASSYAVEKLFF.

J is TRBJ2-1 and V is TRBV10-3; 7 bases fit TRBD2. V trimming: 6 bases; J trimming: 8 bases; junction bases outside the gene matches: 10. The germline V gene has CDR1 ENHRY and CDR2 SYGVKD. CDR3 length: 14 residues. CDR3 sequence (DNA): TGTGCCATCAGATCTAGCGGCAATGGTGATGAGCAGTTCTTC. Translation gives CAIRSSGNGDEQFF.

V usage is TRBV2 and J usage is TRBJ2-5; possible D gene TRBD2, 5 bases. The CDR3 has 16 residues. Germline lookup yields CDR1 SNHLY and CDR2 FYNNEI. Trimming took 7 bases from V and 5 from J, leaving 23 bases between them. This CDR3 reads CASTMTSWGPGETQYF. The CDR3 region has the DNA TGTGCCAGCACCATGACTTCGTGGGGTCCGGGGGAGACCCAGTACTTC.

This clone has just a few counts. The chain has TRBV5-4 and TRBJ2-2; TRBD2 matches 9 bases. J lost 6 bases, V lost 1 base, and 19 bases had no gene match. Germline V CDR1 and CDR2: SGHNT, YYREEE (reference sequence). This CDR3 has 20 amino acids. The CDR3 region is CASSLNSRLMAGGQAGELFF. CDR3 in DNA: TGTGCCAGCAGCTTGAACTCCCGGCTAATGGCGGGGGGGCAGGCCGGGGAGCTGTTTTTT.

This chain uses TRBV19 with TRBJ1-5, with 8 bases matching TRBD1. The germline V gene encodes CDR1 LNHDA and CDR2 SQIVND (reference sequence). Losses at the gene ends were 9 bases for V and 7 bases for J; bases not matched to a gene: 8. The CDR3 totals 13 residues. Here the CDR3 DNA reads TGTGCCAGCGAGGACAGGGCCGGACAGCCCCAGCATTTT. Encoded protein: CASEDRAGQPQHF.

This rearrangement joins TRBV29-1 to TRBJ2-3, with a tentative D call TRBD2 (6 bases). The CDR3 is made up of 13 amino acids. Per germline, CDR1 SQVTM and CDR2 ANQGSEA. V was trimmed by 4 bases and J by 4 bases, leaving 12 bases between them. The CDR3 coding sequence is TGCAGCGTTGGTAAGGGACTGGCAGATACGCAGTATTTT. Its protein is CSVGKGLADTQYF.

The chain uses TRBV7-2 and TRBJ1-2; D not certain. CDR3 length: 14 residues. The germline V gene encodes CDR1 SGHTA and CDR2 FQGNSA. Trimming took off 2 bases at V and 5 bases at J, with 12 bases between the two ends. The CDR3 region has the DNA TGTGCCAGCAGCTTAAGTGAGTGGAGGTATGGCTACACCTTC. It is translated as CASSLSEWRYGYTF.

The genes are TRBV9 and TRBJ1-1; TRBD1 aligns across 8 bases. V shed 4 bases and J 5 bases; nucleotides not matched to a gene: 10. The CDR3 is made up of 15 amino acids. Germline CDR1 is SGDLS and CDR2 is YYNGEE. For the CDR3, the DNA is TGTGCCAGCAGCCCCTTCGGACAGGGTACGACTGAAGCTTTCTTT. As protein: CASSPFGQGTTEAFF.